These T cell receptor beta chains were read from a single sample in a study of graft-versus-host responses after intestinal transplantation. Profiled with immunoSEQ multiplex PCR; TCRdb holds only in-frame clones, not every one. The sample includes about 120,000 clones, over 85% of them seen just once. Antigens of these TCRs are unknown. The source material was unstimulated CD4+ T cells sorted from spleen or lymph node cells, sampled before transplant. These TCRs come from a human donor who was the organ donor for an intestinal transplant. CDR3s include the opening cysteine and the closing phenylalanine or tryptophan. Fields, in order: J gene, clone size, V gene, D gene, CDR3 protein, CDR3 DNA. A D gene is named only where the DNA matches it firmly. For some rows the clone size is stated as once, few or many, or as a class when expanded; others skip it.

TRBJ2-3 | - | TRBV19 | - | CASSRVGGLSTDTQYF | TGTGCCAGTAGCCGGGTTGGCGGGTTGAGCACAGATACGCAGTATTTT
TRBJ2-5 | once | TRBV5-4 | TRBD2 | CASSLVAGGPMETQYF | TGTGCCAGCAGCTTGGTGGCGGGAGGGCCTATGGAGACCCAGTACTTC
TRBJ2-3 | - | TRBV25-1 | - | CASSGRIRERSTDTQYF | TGTGCCAGCAGCGGACGGATCCGTGAACGGAGCACAGATACGCAGTATTTT
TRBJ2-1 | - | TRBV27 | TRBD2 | CASSLSVGRVNEQFF | TGTGCCAGCAGTCTCTCCGTCGGGAGGGTCAATGAGCAGTTCTTC
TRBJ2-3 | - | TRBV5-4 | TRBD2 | CASSLALAGAGDTQYF | TGTGCCAGCAGCTTGGCGCTAGCGGGGGCAGGCGATACGCAGTATTTT
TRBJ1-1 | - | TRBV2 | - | CASRGDWNTEAFF | TGTGCCAGCAGAGGAGACTGGAACACTGAAGCTTTCTTT
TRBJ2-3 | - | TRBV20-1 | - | CSARSTDTQYF | TGCAGTGCTAGGAGCACAGATACGCAGTATTTT
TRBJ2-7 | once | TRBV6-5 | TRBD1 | CASSYGGTGSYEQYF | TGTGCCAGCAGTTACGGGGGGACAGGGTCCTACGAGCAGTACTTC
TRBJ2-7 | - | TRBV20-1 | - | CSALDKYEQYF | TGCAGTGCCCTTGACAAGTACGAGCAGTACTTC
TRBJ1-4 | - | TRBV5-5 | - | CASSFAGAEGEKLFF | TGTGCCAGCAGCTTCGCTGGGGCCGAGGGCGAAAAACTGTTTTTT
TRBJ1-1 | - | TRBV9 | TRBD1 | CASSGQGLLNTEAFF | TGTGCCAGCAGCGGACAGGGGCTTTTGAACACTGAAGCTTTCTTT
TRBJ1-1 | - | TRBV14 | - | CASSQGPKAFF | TGTGCCAGCAGCCAGGGACCGAAAGCTTTCTTT
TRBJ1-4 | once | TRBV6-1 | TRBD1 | CASSDRGKLFF | TGTGCCAGCAGTGACAGGGGGAAACTGTTTTTT
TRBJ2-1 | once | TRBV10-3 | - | CAISPGLYNEQFF | TGTGCCATCAGTCCCGGTCTATACAATGAGCAGTTCTTC
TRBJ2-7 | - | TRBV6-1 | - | CASSDHRDIAEQYF | TGTGCCAGCAGTGACCACCGGGACATTGCCGAGCAGTACTTC
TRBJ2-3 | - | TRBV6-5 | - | CASRRPETDTQYF | TGTGCCAGCAGGCGGCCGGAGACAGATACGCAGTATTTT
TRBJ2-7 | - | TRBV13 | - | CAIGQGHSGPNDEQYF | TGTGCCATAGGCCAAGGGCATTCGGGCCCCAACGACGAGCAGTACTTC
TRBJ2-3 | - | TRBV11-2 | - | CASSLVKRRDTQYF | TGTGCCAGCAGCTTAGTGAAGCGGAGAGATACGCAGTATTTT
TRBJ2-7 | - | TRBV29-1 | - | CSVEDPLGGVGYEQYF | TGCAGCGTTGAAGATCCCCTGGGGGGAGTTGGGTACGAGCAGTACTTC
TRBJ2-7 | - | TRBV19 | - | CASSISTYEQYF | TGTGCCAGTAGTATCTCTACATACGAGCAGTACTTC
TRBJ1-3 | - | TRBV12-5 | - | CASGLRRQDTGNTIYF | TGTGCTAGTGGTTTGCGGAGACAGGACACAGGAAACACCATATATTTT
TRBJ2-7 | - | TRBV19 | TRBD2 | CASSISPSGGSYEQYF | TGTGCCAGTAGTATTAGTCCCTCGGGAGGGTCCTACGAGCAGTACTTC
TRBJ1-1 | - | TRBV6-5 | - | CASSPRGSLGAFF | TGTGCCAGCAGTCCCCGCGGGTCTCTGGGAGCTTTCTTT
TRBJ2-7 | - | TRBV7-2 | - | CASSFGGEQYF | TGTGCCAGCAGCTTTGGGGGCGAGCAGTACTTC
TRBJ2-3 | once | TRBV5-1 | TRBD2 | CASSPSGREDTQYF | TGCGCCAGCAGCCCGAGCGGGAGAGAGGATACGCAGTATTTT
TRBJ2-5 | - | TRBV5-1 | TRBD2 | CASRQTSGSQETQYF | TGCGCCAGCAGGCAGACTAGCGGTTCCCAAGAGACCCAGTACTTC
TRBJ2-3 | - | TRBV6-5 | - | CATRAAWGTDTQYF | TGTGCCACTAGAGCGGCTTGGGGGACAGATACGCAGTATTTT
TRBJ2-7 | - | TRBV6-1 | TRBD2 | CASSVLAGDPHEQYF | TGTGCCAGCAGTGTGCTAGCGGGAGATCCCCACGAGCAGTACTTC
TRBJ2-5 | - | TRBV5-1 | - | CASSWQGLKETQYF | TGCGCCAGCAGCTGGCAGGGTCTGAAAGAGACCCAGTACTTC
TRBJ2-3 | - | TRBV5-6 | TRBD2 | CASSLLAGDPDTQYF | TGTGCCAGCAGCTTGCTAGCGGGAGACCCAGATACGCAGTATTTT
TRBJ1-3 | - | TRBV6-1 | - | CASSENTIYF | TGTGCCAGCAGTGAAAACACCATATATTTT
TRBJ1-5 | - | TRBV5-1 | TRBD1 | CASSSGQGFNQPQHF | TGCGCCAGCAGCTCGGGACAGGGGTTCAATCAGCCCCAGCATTTT
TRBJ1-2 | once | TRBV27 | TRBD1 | CASSGTGTGYTF | TGTGCCAGCAGCGGGACAGGGACTGGCTACACCTTC
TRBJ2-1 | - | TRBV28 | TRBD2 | CASSSPSGRGWFF | TGTGCCAGCAGTTCCCCTAGCGGGAGGGGGTGGTTCTTC
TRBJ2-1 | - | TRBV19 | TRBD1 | CASLGTGGFNEQFF | TGTGCCAGTCTCGGGACAGGGGGATTCAATGAGCAGTTCTTC
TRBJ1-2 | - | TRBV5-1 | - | CASSPNRVPAYGYTF | TGCGCCAGCAGCCCGAACAGGGTCCCCGCCTATGGCTACACCTTC
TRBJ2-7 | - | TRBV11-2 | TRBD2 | CASSLVAGVRGEQYF | TGTGCCAGCAGCTTAGTGGCGGGGGTTCGAGGAGAGCAGTACTTC
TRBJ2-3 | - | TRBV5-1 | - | CASSRGASVDTQYF | TGCGCCAGCAGCCGCGGGGCTAGCGTAGATACGCAGTATTTT
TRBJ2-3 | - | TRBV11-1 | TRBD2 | CASSRGLAVGLDTQYF | TGTGCCAGCAGCCGGGGACTAGCGGTGGGTTTAGATACGCAGTATTTT
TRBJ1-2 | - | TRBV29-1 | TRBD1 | CSAEGRQGKTGYTF | TGCAGCGCTGAGGGGCGACAGGGGAAGACTGGCTACACCTTC
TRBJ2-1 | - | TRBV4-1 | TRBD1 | CASSQEDRVPYNEQFF | TGCGCCAGCAGCCAAGAGGACAGGGTACCCTACAATGAGCAGTTCTTC
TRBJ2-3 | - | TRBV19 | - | CASSNRESPDTQYF | TGTGCCAGTAGTAACCGGGAGAGCCCAGATACGCAGTATTTT
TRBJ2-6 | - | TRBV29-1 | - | CSVKAPVSGANVLTF | TGCAGCGTGAAGGCCCCTGTCTCTGGGGCCAACGTCCTGACTTTC
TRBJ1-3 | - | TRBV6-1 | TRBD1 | CASSKDRGSGNTIYF | TGTGCCAGCAGCAAAGACAGGGGGTCCGGAAACACCATATATTTT
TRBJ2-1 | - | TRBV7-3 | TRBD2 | CASSLLGGSSYNEQFF | TGTGCCAGCAGCTTATTGGGCGGGAGCTCCTACAATGAGCAGTTCTTC
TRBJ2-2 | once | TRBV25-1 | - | CASSSATGTGELFF | TGTGCCAGCAGTTCAGCGACCGGTACCGGGGAGCTGTTTTTT
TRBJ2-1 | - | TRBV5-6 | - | CASSLAGTRNNEQFF | TGTGCCAGCAGCTTGGCCGGGACAAGGAACAATGAGCAGTTCTTC
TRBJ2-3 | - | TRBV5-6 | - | CASRGRDTQYF | TGTGCCAGCAGGGGGAGGGATACGCAGTATTTT
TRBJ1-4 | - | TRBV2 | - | CASSEGIGEKLFF | TGTGCCAGCAGTGAGGGTATAGGTGAAAAACTGTTTTTT
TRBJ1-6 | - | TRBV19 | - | CASSMVPAVNSPLHF | TGTGCCAGTAGTATGGTTCCGGCTGTTAATTCACCCCTCCACTTT
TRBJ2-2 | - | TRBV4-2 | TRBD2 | CASTPPGGRGGGELFF | TGTGCCAGCACACCACCGGGGGGGAGAGGCGGCGGGGAGCTGTTTTTT
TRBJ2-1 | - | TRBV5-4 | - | CASSFDRYNEQFF | TGTGCCAGCAGCTTTGACAGGTACAATGAGCAGTTCTTC
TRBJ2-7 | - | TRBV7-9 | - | CASSLDGGNEQYF | TGTGCCAGCAGCTTAGATGGGGGAAACGAGCAGTACTTC
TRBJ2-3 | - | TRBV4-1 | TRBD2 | CTSSQELAGGPHTQYF | TGCACCAGCAGCCAAGAATTAGCGGGAGGGCCCCATACGCAGTATTTT